The source of this T cell receptor beta chain is a study of T cells in Graves' hyperthyroidism and ophthalmopathy. The CDR3 regions of TCR beta were amplified from RNA transcripts. An initial round of RT-PCR targeting the TCR CDR3 relied on the HTBI primer set. TCRdb called the multiplex PCR reads again in MiXCR, with one record for every CDR3 protein. Of a few hundred thousand distinct CDR3 sequences detected, 15% to 18% appear once; the ten largest clones hold about 7%. V lost 0 bases to trimming and J lost 3 bases; unmatched junction nucleotides: 6. The CDR3 is made up of 16 amino acids. The germline V gene has CDR1 SGHDT and CDR2 YYEEEE. Study-wide points: Blood shared most expanded thyroid clonotypes above 0.001.

Note on this clonotype: Antigen specificity is unknown.

Stable disease denoted Graves' hyperthyroidism without ophthalmopathy progression within 18 months. Sequenced input: blood. The chain carries TRBV5-6 and TRBJ2-7; 10 bases are shared with TRBD2. This TCR came from a woman aged 25-40 years with Graves' hyperthyroidism. The CDR3 DNA is TGTGCCAGCAGCTTGGAGGCTAGCGGGAGTAGCTACGAGCAGTACTTC. Protein: CASSLEASGSSYEQYF.